This TCR beta chain was recorded in a study of blood T cell repertoires in COVID-19 (dated by TCRdb to the early 2020s). Background for the entire study: Samples covering the acute and convalescent phases of COVID-19 were provided by collaborators in the United States, Italy and Spain. The material from the prospective study consisted of cDNA or gDNA derived from T cells, B-cell-depleted T cells, or PBMCs. The dataset comprised deeply sampled blood TCRbeta repertoires from subjects exposed to, actively infected with, or recovered from COVID-19. The repertoires were released in a freely available public database meant as a resource for research on the immune response to SARS-CoV-2. The samples were drawn from the first 160 participants of the ongoing ImmuneRACE study and from 1,254 subjects provided by 6 global collaborators. Sample metadata almost always included a de-identified subject ID, COVID-19 status, age in years and sex. Where HLA class I and class II types were available, the types were taken from metadata supplied by the sample provider, not from assay-based typing.

TCRbeta CDR3 regions were amplified from genomic DNA by means of the immunoSEQ Assay, a bias-controlled multiplex PCR. Under the source paper's analysis protocol: Nucleated cell counts per sample were estimated from amplification of reference gene primers within the assay. To quantify the absolute abundance of each unique TCRbeta CDR3 rearrangement, sequence reads were collapsed and filtered. For each sample, productive Simpson clonality was calculated as the square root of Simpson's diversity index across productive rearrangements. Imported from immuneACCESS, the table was reduced by TCRdb to in-frame sequences with V and J called. These copies leave out some clones; in studies compared against another copy, an unresolved V gene accounts for under half, and the cause of the remainder is not known. V and J calls and clone size come straight from that table; D and trimming were deduced from the DNA. The sample profile shows 300,000 to 350,000 clones; about 93% of them were found once. Clones ranked in the top ten supply 6.5% to 8% of the sample.

The full study reports these points: How much clinical and demographic metadata was included differed by source and by participant, and the metadata was provided uncurated.

As concerns this clone: Which antigen it targets is not known. No base quality information exists; no much larger clone differs at one position.

Reading from cysteine to phenylalanine, the CDR3 counts 15 amino acids. The kept DNA is CDR3 alone, 45 bases in frame from the first base. CDR1 and CDR2, per the germline V gene (reference sequence), are SEHNR and FQNEAQ. V trim: 1 base; J trim: 5 bases; unmatched bases: 6. In Seattle, one collaborating source enrolled patients while the infection was active and tracked those patients longitudinally over the course of disease. Collaborating institutions collected whole blood in K2EDTA tubes following their own protocols. For TCRbeta analysis, collaborators shipped samples in one of three forms: frozen whole blood, isolated PBMCs, or DNA extracted from either of those sample types.

This clonotype originated in a woman younger than 45 with COVID-19, enrolled during active disease. The chain is made from TRBV7-9 and TRBJ2-7, and 9 junctional nucleotides match TRBD1. Sequencing was carried out using peripheral blood. CDR3 region: CASSLGTGEVHEQYF. The DNA reads TGTGCCAGCAGCTTAGGGACAGGGGAAGTCCACGAGCAGTACTTC.